The 27 T cell receptor beta chains below come from one sample, sequenced in a study of blood T cell repertoires in COVID-19. Data came from immunoSEQ multiplex PCR; TCRdb stores just in-frame clones and leaves some out. The sample has about 42,000 clones, about 70% seen once. Sequences were obtained from peripheral blood. The source is a man between 65 and 85 years old with active or convalescent COVID-19.

This clone appeared a single time. The J gene is TRBJ2-5, the V gene TRBV5-1; 9 nucleotides agree with TRBD2. Germline assignment: CDR1 SGHRS and CDR2 YFSETQ. This CDR3 region has 15 residues. Losses at the gene ends were 0 bases for V and 2 bases for J; bases not matched to a gene: 2. The CDR3 is CASSLERGAQETQYF. The CDR3, as DNA: TGCGCCAGCAGCTTGGAGCGGGGGGCACAAGAGACCCAGTACTTC.

This clone was found a few times. The V and J genes are TRBV10-3 and TRBJ1-2; D may be TRBD1 (5 bases). CDR3 size: 13 residues. Trimming left V 8 bases short and J 0 bases short, with 10 bases between. Germline V lookup: CDR1 ENHRY, CDR2 SYGVKD. The CDR3 region has the DNA TGTGCCATCGGGGCGGGACCTAACTATGGCTACACCTTC. It specifies CAIGAGPNYGYTF.

The chain joins TRBV6-6 to TRBJ1-2; D is perhaps TRBD1 (6 bases). The V end lost 0 bases, the J end lost 6 bases, and 14 bases lay between the germline ends. Germline V gene sequence: CDR1 MNHNY, CDR2 SVGAGI (reference sequence). The CDR3 is made up of 15 amino acids. The CDR3 reads CASSYSDSALDGYTF. CDR3 nucleotide sequence: TGTGCCAGCAGTTACTCGGACAGTGCTCTCGATGGCTACACCTTC.

The V call is TRBV5-1, the J call TRBJ2-1; possibly TRBD2 for D (5 bases). Trimming pared 2 bases from V and 6 bases from J, leaving 15 bases between. CDR3 length: 15 residues. CDR1 is SGHRS and CDR2 is YFSETQ in the germline V gene. The CDR3 protein is CASSFEGRSANEQFF. CDR3 bases: TGCGCCAGCAGCTTCGAGGGCAGATCGGCCAATGAGCAGTTCTTC.

Relative to its sample, this clone is medium-sized. The genes are TRBV2 and TRBJ2-1; 8 nucleotides agree with TRBD2. The V segment lost 3 bases and the J segment 1 base; nucleotides outside the gene matches: 8. The germline V gene has CDR1 SNHLY and CDR2 FYNNEI. This CDR3 is 17 amino acids long. CDR3 loop: CASSETSGGPSYNEQFF. DNA of the CDR3: TGTGCCAGCAGTGAGACCAGCGGGGGTCCGTCCTACAATGAGCAGTTCTTC.

The V call is TRBV28, the J call TRBJ1-2; tentative D call: TRBD1 (5 bases). CDR1 MDHEN and CDR2 SYDVKM come from the germline V gene. The CDR3 extends over 18 amino acids. V was pared by 5 bases and J by 0 bases, with 22 bases between. CDR3 nucleotides: TGTGCCAGCAGTCCGCCAGGGTACGTCCTTTCAGCTAACTATGGCTACACCTTC. This codes for CASSPPGYVLSANYGYTF.

The DNA for the CDR3 is TGTGCCACGGGACAGGCCTTCGAAAAACTGTTTTTT. It specifies CATGQAFEKLFF. V and J are TRBV10-3 and TRBJ1-4; 8 nucleotides line up with TRBD1. Per germline, CDR1 ENHRY and CDR2 SYGVKD. The V gene end was trimmed by 10 bases and the J gene end by 8 bases; junction bases not matched to a gene: 6. This CDR3 is built from 12 residues.

This sequence joins TRBV3-1 (or the pseudogene TRBV3-2) and TRBJ2-5; 7 bases line up with TRBD2. The ends lost 1 base at V and 5 bases at J; junction bases unmatched: 13. This CDR3 is 17 amino acids long. Germline CDR1 LGHDT, CDR2 YNNKEL (reference sequence). The CDR3 reads CASSQGSGLEVWETQYF. The CDR3 DNA follows: TGTGCCAGCAGCCAAGGCAGCGGACTAGAAGTCTGGGAGACCCAGTACTTC.

The chain has TRBV27 and TRBJ1-2; D is uncertain. The V and J ends lost 8 bases and 2 bases respectively, with 12 bases between them. This CDR3 comprises 13 residues. The germline CDR1 and CDR2 sequences are MNHEY and SMNVEV (reference sequence). CDR3 sequence (DNA): TGTGCCAGCCTCCTAGTAGACAACTATGGCTACACCTTC. Its protein product is CASLLVDNYGYTF.

The chain couples TRBV6-2 or TRBV6-3 to TRBJ2-3; no clear D gene. Trimming pared 6 bases from V and 2 bases from J, leaving 9 bases between. Germline CDR1 and CDR2: MNHEY and SVGEGT. The CDR3 has 13 amino acids. The DNA of the CDR3 is TGTGCCAGCAGCTCCCCTATCACAGATACGCAGTATTTT. This translates into CASSSPITDTQYF.

In the case of this clone: The same CDR3 arises from other DNA sequences in this sample as well. This rearrangement joins TRBV5-1 to TRBJ1-2, with D unresolved. CDR3 length: 16 amino acids. CDR1 is SGHRS, CDR2 YFSETQ, per germline. V shed 0 bases and J shed 7 bases, with 19 bases lying between them. CDR3 loop: CASSLVLGEQRGGYTF. In DNA, the CDR3 is TGCGCCAGCAGCTTGGTATTGGGTGAGCAGCGAGGTGGCTACACCTTC.

The rearrangement links TRBV5-1 to TRBJ2-7; 7 bases are shared with TRBD1. CDR1 and CDR2 from the germline V gene are SGHRS and YFSETQ. The V gene end was trimmed by 4 bases and the J gene end by 12 bases; junction bases not matched to a gene: 13. The length of the CDR3 is 13 residues. CDR3 nucleotide sequence: TGCGCCAGCAGCACAACCGGGACAGCCAAAAGGTACTTC. Its protein product is CASSTTGTAKRYF. The variable domain in full, completed from reference TRBV5-1 and TRBJ2-7, reads KAGVTQTPRYLIKTRGQQVTLSCSPISGHRSVSWYQQTPGQGLQFLFEYFSETQRNKGNFPGRFSGRQFSNSRSEMNVSTLELGDSALYLCASSTTGTAKRYFGPGTRLTVT.

The J gene is TRBJ1-1, the V gene TRBV2; 8 bases are a match to TRBD1. With V trimmed by 5 bases and J by 5 bases, 7 bases remained unmatched. The CDR3 length is 14 residues. CDR1 and CDR2 (germline): SNHLY, FYNNEI. The CDR3, as DNA: TGTGCCAGCAGTTTGACAGGGGTTGAGACTGAAGCTTTCTTT. Translation: CASSLTGVETEAFF.

The V gene is TRBV5-1, the J gene TRBJ1-1, with 10 bases matching TRBD1. Germline lookup yields CDR1 SGHRS and CDR2 YFSETQ. V shed 3 bases and J 1 base; nucleotides not matched to a gene: 0. The CDR3 loop spans 14 amino acids. The CDR3 protein is CASSWDRGNTEAFF. Written as DNA, the CDR3 is TGCGCCAGCAGCTGGGACAGGGGGAACACTGAAGCTTTCTTT.

The V and J genes are TRBV30 and TRBJ2-7; 8 nucleotides line up with TRBD1. The CDR3 sequence is 15 residues long. J lost 0 bases, V lost 2 bases, and 6 bases had no gene match. Germline-derived CDR1 and CDR2 are GTSNPN and SVGIG (reference sequence). The chain's CDR3 is CAWSRRDRNSYEQYF. In DNA form, the CDR3 reads TGTGCCTGGAGTCGTCGGGACAGGAACTCCTACGAGCAGTACTTC.

This clone has a single count. J is TRBJ1-2 and V is TRBV27; D possibly corresponds to TRBD1 (6 bases). Per germline, CDR1 MNHEY and CDR2 SMNVEV (reference sequence). V lost 4 bases and J lost 5, with 11 bases in between. This CDR3 spans 13 amino acids. This CDR3 is CASSSRTAYGYTF. CDR3 DNA sequence: TGTGCCAGCAGTTCTCGGACAGCGTATGGCTACACCTTC.

This chain connects TRBV4-1 to TRBJ1-1; 9 nucleotides line up with TRBD1. There are 19 residues in the CDR3. V trimming: 1 base; J trimming: 0 bases; junction bases outside the gene matches: 12. The V gene's germline CDR1 is MGHRA and CDR2 YSYEKL. For the CDR3, the DNA is TGCGCCAGCAGCCAAGTCTTACCGGGACAGGGTCCTATGAACACTGAAGCTTTCTTT. This sequence encodes CASSQVLPGQGPMNTEAFF.

The chain has TRBV4-1 and TRBJ2-1; 8 positions agree with TRBD2. This CDR3 is 19 amino acids long. V lost 0 bases and J lost 10; bases outside the gene matches: 20. The germline V gene encodes CDR1 MGHRA and CDR2 YSYEKL. The DNA for the CDR3 is TGCGCCAGCAGCCAAGACGCGAAGTTGCGGGGGGCGTTCTCCGGGGAGCAGTTCTTC. Translation: CASSQDAKLRGAFSGEQFF.

With regard to this clone: Likely a read error: the CDR3 ends without its conserved phenylalanine or tryptophan. The limits of the CDR3 on the DNA are not certain, so only TCRdb's listed CDR3 is given. The gene calls are TRBV21-1 and TRBJ1-1; the table's TRBD1 call for D was not verified on the DNA. TRBV21-1 is marked as a pseudogene. The CDR3 is 11 amino acids long, termini counted. The CDR3 spells CASSKAGGPFD.

This clone was found many times. The V and J genes are TRBV3-1 (or the pseudogene TRBV3-2) and TRBJ1-2, with 7 bases matching TRBD1. Germline-derived CDR1 and CDR2 are LGHDT and YNNKEL (reference sequence). The CDR3 runs to 13 residues. Trimming took 3 bases from V and 7 from J; bases not matched to a gene: 5. The CDR3 region is CASSQQGEVGYTF. CDR3 bases: TGTGCCAGCAGCCAGCAGGGGGAGGTTGGCTACACCTTC.

A few counts support this clone. Here the CDR3 reads CASSAQGLGAETQYF. The CDR3, as DNA: TGTGCCAGCAGCGCACAGGGGCTGGGCGCAGAGACCCAGTACTTC. The chain is built from TRBV7-9 and TRBJ2-5; TRBD1 matches 7 bases. CDR3 length: 15 residues. The germline gives CDR1 SEHNR, CDR2 FQNEAQ (reference sequence). Trimming took 5 bases from V and 4 from J; bases not matched to a gene: 10. Using reference TRBV7-9 and TRBJ2-5 for the parts outside the CDR3, the full variable domain is DTGVSQNPRHKITKRGQNVTFRCDPISEHNRLYWYRQTLGQGPEFLTYFQNEAQLEKSRLLSDRFSAERPKGSFSTLEIQRTEQGDSAMYLCASSAQGLGAETQYFGPGTRLLVL.

V gene TRBV4-1 combines with J gene TRBJ2-1, with 8 bases identical to TRBD2. The CDR3 spans 16 residues. Germline CDR1 and CDR2: MGHRA and YSYEKL. J gave up 10 bases and V 7 bases, and 18 bases lay outside the gene matches. For the CDR3, the DNA is TGCGCCAGCACCTTCCAGGGCGGGGGGAGCCTCGGGGAGCAGTTCTTC. This gives the protein CASTFQGGGSLGEQFF.

The chain couples TRBV28 to TRBJ1-2; TRBD1 matches 9 bases. Germline V gene sequence: CDR1 MDHEN, CDR2 SYDVKM. Trimming cost V 5 bases and J 5 bases; bases outside gene matches: 9. The CDR3 extends over 15 amino acids. CDR3 coding DNA: TGTGCCAGCAGTGTCCGGGACAGGGAGGTATATGGCTACACCTTC. The encoded protein is CASSVRDREVYGYTF.

This clone appeared once. The rearrangement links TRBV7-9 to TRBJ2-3; 9 positions match TRBD2. Unmatched junction bases numbered 8, after V lost 1 base and J lost 3 bases. The CDR3 loop spans 17 amino acids. The germline CDR1 and CDR2 sequences are SEHNR and FQNEAQ (reference sequence). The CDR3 here is CASSLGAGGRATDTQYF. Written as DNA, the CDR3 is TGTGCCAGCAGCTTAGGGGCGGGGGGGCGAGCTACAGATACGCAGTATTTT. Using reference TRBV7-9 and TRBJ2-3 for the parts outside the CDR3, the full variable domain is DTGVSQNPRHKITKRGQNVTFRCDPISEHNRLYWYRQTLGQGPEFLTYFQNEAQLEKSRLLSDRFSAERPKGSFSTLEIQRTEQGDSAMYLCASSLGAGGRATDTQYFGPGTRLTVL.

The chain joins TRBV28 to TRBJ2-4; 8 bases match TRBD2. The CDR3 totals 15 residues. In germline, CDR1 is MDHEN, CDR2 SYDVKM. With 4 bases clipped from V and 4 bases from J, the junction kept 6 bases outside the gene matches. The CDR3 loop reads CASSWGGGRKNIQYF. The DNA of the CDR3 is TGTGCCAGCAGTTGGGGCGGGGGGCGGAAAAACATTCAGTACTTC.

This clone was detected a few times. The J gene is TRBJ1-6, the V gene TRBV18; TRBD1 agrees at 10 bases. J was trimmed by 7 bases and V by 2 bases; bases with no gene match: 5. There are 16 residues in the CDR3. In germline, CDR1 is KGHSH, CDR2 LQKENI. The CDR3 DNA reads as TGTGCCAGCTCACCAAGGGGGACAGGGGTCAATTCACCCCTCCACTTT. Translating it yields CASSPRGTGVNSPLHF.

The chain combines TRBV28 with TRBJ1-6, with D possibly TRBD1 on 5 matching bases. Germline assignment: CDR1 MDHEN and CDR2 SYDVKM. V gave up 10 bases and J gave up 7 bases, with 14 bases separating them. This CDR3 comprises 13 residues. This chain's CDR3 is CATHSRGNSPLHF. CDR3 bases: TGTGCCACTCATAGTAGGGGAAATTCACCCCTCCACTTT.